This TCR beta chain emerged from a study of T cell clonotyping in hematopoietic cell transplantation. Findings and caveats of the study: Higher Inverse Simpson Index values in graft donor and pretransplant recipient predicted broader posttransplant TCR diversity. Pathologically expanded recipient clonotypes increased progressively from day 30 to day 180 as diversity fell. Without cell sorting, CD4 versus CD8 contributions remain unresolved.

Data came from immunoSEQ multiplex PCR; TCRdb stores just in-frame clones and leaves some out. Found here are more than 9,500 clones, 75% to 95% of them singletons; the top ten hold 0.79%. This clone was seen a single time. Its antigen is unknown. V lost 0 bases to trimming and J lost 3 bases; unmatched junction nucleotides: 3. This CDR3 has 16 amino acids. The germline V gene has CDR1 MGHRA and CDR2 YSYEKL. This receptor was identified in a woman aged 50 to 60 in good health. Some clones in this sample may be carry-over from other donors' samples. This sequence joins TRBV4-1 and TRBJ1-4; 8 bases match TRBD1. Sequences were obtained from peripheral blood mononuclear cells. The chain's CDR3 is CASSQDRGLSNEKLFF. In DNA form, the CDR3 reads TGCGCCAGCAGCCAAGACAGGGGGCTATCTAATGAAAAACTGTTTTTT.